The rows below give T cell receptor beta chains drawn from one sample of a study of blood T cell repertoires in COVID-19. Only in-frame clones appear in the TCRdb table, and some are missing; sequencing was by immunoSEQ multiplex PCR. The sample contains 200,000 or so clones, approximately 86% of which appear only once. Sequenced sample: PBMCs or T cells enriched from blood (not recorded which). The receptors were gathered from a woman in her thirties or forties with acute COVID-19. Both conserved end residues are part of each CDR3. A D gene is named only where the DNA matches it firmly.

v_call d_call cdr3_aa
TRBV6-1 . CASSEAGTGGYTF
TRBV7-9 . CASSWAMNTEAFF
TRBV28 . CASRNRDGLNEQFF
TRBV19 . CASSLRGGAYNEQFF
TRBV7-8 TRBD2 CASSSASGTQYF
TRBV28 . CASSSFGGKDTEAFF
TRBV27 TRBD2 CASSTPLAANTGELFF
TRBV5-1 . CASSPGILSTEAFF
TRBV7-9 . CASRSGSDGEKLFF
TRBV6-1 TRBD1 CASSEVLETGVGYTF
TRBV7-2 TRBD2 CASSLGGSEYEQYF
TRBV19 . CASSMVAPLGVTEAFF
TRBV29-1 . CSVLRPVRGHYEQYF
TRBV9 TRBD2 CASSPWTSLGNEQFF
TRBV24-1 . CATSDSSYEQYF
TRBV28 TRBD1 CASSRIQGKSQPQHF
TRBV7-9 TRBD1 CASSPRTGGIQDSGNTIYF
TRBV28 TRBD1 CASSLGTGVAFF
TRBV6-5 TRBD1 CASSKTGGARYEQYF
TRBV10-3 TRBD2 CAISCGGRLAGGGSTTYNEQFF
TRBV10-1 . CASSEVERGTNEKLFF
TRBV12-5 . CASGTHLGQRWNTEAFF
TRBV18 TRBD2 CASSPASAGGPHGELFF
TRBV28 . CASSLSPGGPQHF
TRBV5-4 . CASSLSRLRITDTQYF
TRBV6-1 . CASSEGTGGNTIYF
TRBV6-5 . CASSYSTGEKLFF
TRBV4-1 . CASSQEAGAGYGYTF
TRBV2 TRBD2 CASRGGAGGPETQYF